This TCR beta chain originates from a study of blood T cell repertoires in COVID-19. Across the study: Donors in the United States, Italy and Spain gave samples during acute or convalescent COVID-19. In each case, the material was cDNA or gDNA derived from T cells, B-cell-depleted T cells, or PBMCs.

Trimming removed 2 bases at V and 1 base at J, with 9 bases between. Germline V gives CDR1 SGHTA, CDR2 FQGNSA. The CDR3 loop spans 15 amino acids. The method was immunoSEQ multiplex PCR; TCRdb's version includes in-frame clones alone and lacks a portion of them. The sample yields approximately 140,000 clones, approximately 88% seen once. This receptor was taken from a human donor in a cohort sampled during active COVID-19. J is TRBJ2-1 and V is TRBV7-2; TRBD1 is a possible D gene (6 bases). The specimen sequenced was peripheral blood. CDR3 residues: CASSLQGFSYNEQFF. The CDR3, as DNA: TGTGCCAGCAGCTTACAGGGGTTTTCCTACAATGAGCAGTTCTTC.